The rows below give T cell receptor beta chains drawn from one sample of a study of blood T cells in healthy people across ages. Using its own MiXCR run on the 5' RACE reads, TCRdb lists one record per CDR3 protein. The table lists roughly 1,100,000 distinct CDR3 sequences, 20% to 25% of them singletons. This sample also belongs to another study, concerning T cells of mothers and their children.

Sequencing was carried out using blood. Every receptor here comes from a girl aged 2-10 years in good health. Each CDR3 is given with its conserved first and last residue. The D gene is left open where the match is weak. The size entry is marked missing in some rows and otherwise reads once, few, many or a size class.

14	TRBJ2-3	.	TRBV14	.	CASSQWGRTDTQYF	TGTGCCAGCAGCCAGTGGGGGAGAACAGATACGCAGTATTTT
14	TRBJ2-5	TRBD2	TRBV24-1	.	CATRDGGALETQYF	TGTGCCACCCGTGACGGGGGGGCGTTGGAGACCCAGTACTTC
15	TRBJ1-6	.	TRBV20-1	few	CSAYSGTSEGSPLHF	TGCAGTGCCTACTCCGGGACATCCGAAGGGTCACCCCTCCACTTT
15	TRBJ2-7	.	TRBV29-1	.	CSARVEGEMTYEQYF	TGCAGCGCCCGAGTGGAGGGGGAGATGACCTACGAGCAGTACTTC
15	TRBJ2-5	TRBD1	TRBV12-3/TRBV12-4	.	CASSFQGDSQETQYF	TGTGCCAGCAGTTTCCAAGGGGACAGCCAAGAGACCCAGTACTTC
16	TRBJ2-5	TRBD1	TRBV29-1	few	CSVPRQGREYQETQYF	TGCAGCGTACCTAGACAGGGAAGGGAGTACCAAGAGACCCAGTACTTC
16	TRBJ2-2	.	TRBV6-6	.	CASSYSRRGWTGELFF	TGTGCCAGCAGTTACTCGAGGAGGGGTTGGACCGGGGAGCTGTTTTTT
16	TRBJ1-1	.	TRBV11-2	few	CASRTPGRSMNTEAFF	TGTGCCAGCAGGACACCGGGGCGCTCTATGAACACTGAAGCTTTCTTT
17	TRBJ1-4	TRBD1	TRBV11-2	.	CASSLVYRGLGNEKLFF	TGTGCCAGCAGCTTAGTTTACAGGGGGCTTGGTAATGAAAAACTGTTTTTT
19	TRBJ2-7	TRBD1	TRBV18	.	CASSPIASERTGVGYKQYF	TGTGCCAGCTCACCGATCGCCTCCGAAAGGACAGGGGTAGGATACAAGCAGTACTTC
13	TRBJ2-5	TRBD2	TRBV7-9	.	CASSLDIGTRRFF	TGTGCCAGCAGCTTAGACATAGGGACTAGACGGTTCTTC
18	TRBJ2-6	.	TRBV28	few	CASSPRFPGISGANVLTF	TGTGCCAGCAGCCCTCGGTTTCCGGGCATCTCTGGGGCCAACGTCCTGACTTTC
15	TRBJ2-3	.	TRBV7-9	few	CASSSREVGTDTQYF	TGTGCCAGCAGCTCGAGGGAGGTGGGCACAGATACGCAGTATTTT
14	TRBJ1-1	TRBD1	TRBV6-5	.	CASSQGAGGPEAFF	TGTGCCAGCAGCCAGGGGGCTGGAGGCCCCGAAGCTTTCTTT
16	TRBJ2-7	.	TRBV4-2	.	CASSQDGGRASYEQYF	TGTGCCAGCAGCCAAGATGGAGGACGGGCCTCCTACGAGCAGTACTTC
15	TRBJ2-2	.	TRBV7-2	.	CASSYDTPNTGELFF	TGTGCCAGCAGCTATGACACACCGAACACCGGGGAGCTGTTTTTT
11	TRBJ2-5	.	TRBV29-1	.	CSIPKGGTQYF	TGCAGCATCCCAAAAGGGGGGACCCAGTACTTC
14	TRBJ2-1	TRBD2	TRBV29-1	.	CSVELAGGDNEQFF	TGCAGCGTTGAATTAGCGGGGGGGGACAATGAGCAGTTCTTC
17	TRBJ2-1	TRBD2	TRBV4-2	.	CASSQEVKAGGSNEQFF	TGTGCCAGCAGCCAAGAGGTTAAAGCGGGGGGCAGTAATGAGCAGTTCTTC
14	TRBJ1-1	.	TRBV12-3/TRBV12-4	.	CASSSPYPGSGAFF	TGTGCCAGCAGTTCTCCATATCCGGGATCGGGGGCTTTCTTT
13	TRBJ2-5	.	TRBV6-2/TRBV6-3	.	CASKTTVQETQYF	TGTGCCAGCAAAACGACAGTGCAAGAGACCCAGTACTTC
14	TRBJ2-7	TRBD2	TRBV9	.	CASSVTSVSYEQYF	TGTGCCAGCAGCGTGACTAGCGTTTCCTACGAGCAGTACTTC
13	TRBJ1-2	.	TRBV11-3	.	CASSSPQLMGYTF	TGTGCCAGCAGCTCCCCCCAATTGATGGGATACACCTTC
12	TRBJ1-4	.	TRBV29-1	.	CSVAREGEKLFF	TGCAGCGTTGCCAGGGAAGGCGAAAAACTGTTTTTT
15	TRBJ2-7	.	TRBV27	.	CASRGEGLPSYEQYF	TGTGCCAGCAGAGGTGAAGGGTTACCCTCCTACGAGCAGTACTTC
15	TRBJ2-1	TRBD2	TRBV12-3/TRBV12-4	few	CASSPGRPPSPEQFF	TGTGCCAGCAGTCCCGGGAGGCCCCCCTCCCCCGAGCAGTTCTTC
18	TRBJ2-6	TRBD1	TRBV28	.	CASSQPGQLYSGANVLTF	TGTGCCAGCAGTCAACCGGGACAGCTTTACTCTGGGGCCAACGTCCTGACTTTC
11	TRBJ1-1	.	TRBV29-1	.	CSVVLYTEAFF	TGCAGCGTTGTGCTATACACTGAAGCTTTCTTT
15	TRBJ1-1	TRBD1	TRBV9	.	CASSPQTGTDTEAFF	TGTGCCAGCAGCCCTCAGACAGGGACCGACACTGAAGCTTTCTTT
10	TRBJ2-7	.	TRBV29-1	few	CSVKREEQYF	TGCAGCGTTAAGAGGGAAGAGCAGTACTTC
12	TRBJ2-5	.	TRBV25-1	.	CASSEVDGTQYF	TGTGCCAGCAGTGAAGTAGACGGTACCCAGTACTTC
15	TRBJ1-2	TRBD1	TRBV11-2	.	CASSLIQGATGGYTF	TGTGCCAGCAGCCTAATACAGGGGGCTACTGGTGGCTACACCTTC
15	TRBJ1-2	.	TRBV7-9	few	CASSLGTETFYGYTF	TGTGCCAGCAGCTTAGGGACAGAAACATTCTATGGCTACACCTTC
15	TRBJ2-2	.	TRBV3-1	.	CASSQAVRGAGELFF	TGTGCCAGCAGCCAAGCAGTGAGAGGGGCCGGGGAGCTGTTTTTT
15	TRBJ1-5	.	TRBV7-2	.	CASSSGGFGDQPQHF	TGTGCCAGCAGCTCTGGGGGATTTGGGGATCAGCCCCAGCATTTT
16	TRBJ1-2	TRBD1	TRBV7-3	.	CTSSLQGQGTNYGYTF	TGTACCAGCAGCTTACAAGGACAGGGAACTAACTATGGCTACACCTTC
15	TRBJ1-2	TRBD1	TRBV12-3/TRBV12-4	.	CASSLGTGELYGYTF	TGTGCCAGCAGTTTAGGGACAGGGGAATTGTATGGCTACACCTTC
14	TRBJ2-7	.	TRBV20-1	.	CSARDYQGTYEQYF	TGCAGTGCTAGAGATTACCAGGGGACCTACGAGCAGTACTTC
14	TRBJ1-5	.	TRBV6-1	.	CASSRTVGNQSQHF	TGTGCCAGCAGTCGGACAGTGGGCAATCAGTCCCAGCATTTT
15	TRBJ1-5	TRBD1	TRBV28	.	CASSPNGQGRQPQHF	TGTGCCAGCAGTCCAAATGGACAGGGGAGGCAGCCCCAGCATTTT
15	TRBJ2-7	.	TRBV20-1	.	CSASAASGTSYEQYF	TGCAGTGCTAGTGCTGCTTCCGGGACCTCCTACGAGCAGTACTTC
15	TRBJ2-4	.	TRBV29-1	.	CSVYSTVLAKNIQYF	TGCAGCGTTTACTCGACCGTGCTAGCCAAAAACATTCAGTACTTC
16	TRBJ1-4	.	TRBV3-1	once	CASSPERDLTNEKLFF	TGTGCCAGCAGCCCGGAACGGGATTTAACTAATGAAAAACTGTTTTTT
16	TRBJ2-6	.	TRBV27	few	CASSFEPRSGANVLTF	TGTGCCAGCAGTTTCGAGCCCCGGTCTGGGGCCAACGTCCTGACTTTC
15	TRBJ1-1	.	TRBV6-5	.	CASSYSRRANTEAFF	TGTGCCAGCAGTTACAGTCGGCGGGCGAACACTGAAGCTTTCTTT
12	TRBJ2-1	.	TRBV7-9	few	CATGVEGNEQFF	TGTGCCACCGGCGTCGAGGGCAATGAGCAGTTCTTC
14	TRBJ2-2	.	TRBV7-2	few	CASPRAQVTGELFF	TGTGCCAGCCCGAGAGCGCAGGTCACCGGGGAGCTGTTTTTT
13	TRBJ2-7	.	TRBV11-2	.	CASSFDIVGEQYF	TGTGCCAGCAGCTTTGACATAGTGGGCGAGCAGTACTTC
15	TRBJ2-6	.	TRBV10-3	few	CAISENLSGANVLTF	TGTGCCATCAGTGAGAATCTCTCTGGGGCCAACGTCCTGACTTTC
15	TRBJ2-2	TRBD1	TRBV12-5	few	CASGLVQGYTGELFF	TGTGCTAGTGGTTTGGTACAGGGGTACACCGGGGAGCTGTTTTTT
14	TRBJ2-5	.	TRBV9	few	CASSVGGGVETQYF	TGTGCCAGCAGCGTAGGAGGCGGGGTAGAGACCCAGTACTTC
18	TRBJ1-2	.	TRBV5-4	.	CASSPMHSGVWGEDGYTF	TGTGCCAGCAGCCCTATGCACTCGGGGGTTTGGGGTGAAGATGGCTACACCTTC
14	TRBJ1-2	.	TRBV12-3/TRBV12-4	.	CASSLNPAGNGYTF	TGTGCCAGCAGTTTAAACCCCGCGGGGAATGGCTACACCTTC
13	TRBJ2-1	.	TRBV3-1	.	CTSSQDLSGVQFF	TGTACCAGCAGCCAAGATCTTTCGGGGGTGCAGTTCTTC
13	TRBJ2-7	.	TRBV7-6	.	CASSSDGNYEQYF	TGTGCCAGCAGCTCGGACGGAAACTACGAGCAGTACTTC
16	TRBJ2-3	.	TRBV12-3/TRBV12-4	.	CASVSLRGSSTDTQYF	TGTGCCAGCGTTTCACTTCGCGGGTCTAGCACAGATACGCAATATTTT
13	TRBJ2-7	TRBD2	TRBV5-1	few	CASSPYAGGEQYF	TGCGCCAGCAGCCCTTACGCGGGGGGCGAGCAGTACTTC
14	TRBJ1-5	.	TRBV12-3/TRBV12-4	few	CASSLNTEHQPQHF	TGTGCCAGCAGTTTAAACACGGAACATCAGCCCCAGCATTTT
12	TRBJ2-5	.	TRBV29-1	few	CSVEDLSTTQYF	TGCAGCGTTGAAGATTTAAGCACAACCCAGTACTTC